This T cell receptor (beta chain) emerged from a study of neurological immune-mediated disorders. Study-level results: The absence of shared CDR3 amino acid sequences among expanded clones across subjects suggests private repertoires in all groups.

PBMCs stored at -80 C, numbering 2 million, were the origin of the unsorted libraries. In germline, CDR1 is KGHDR, CDR2 SFDVKD. This CDR3 is built from 13 residues. Trimming shortened V by 0 bases and J by 4 bases, and 2 bases separated the two germline ends. This clonotype was seen many times. The antigen remains unidentified. The cDNA was synthesized by 5'RACE incorporating 10-nucleotide random UMIs. A single run covered 15-18 subjects with over 180 million TCR-beta sequences. TCRdb fed the 5' RACE reads into MiXCR, producing one record per CDR3 protein. The sample includes 60,000 to 80,000 distinct CDR3 sequences, less than 6% of them seen just once.

The genes are TRBV24-1 and TRBJ2-2; D gene uncertain. The sequencing sample was made of PBMCs. The clonotype originates from a woman between 45 and 60 years old with multiple sclerosis. The CDR3 DNA reads TGTGCCACCAGTGATTTGCTCACCGGGGAGCTGTTTTTT. It codes for CATSDLLTGELFF.